These 21 T cell receptor beta chains were sequenced from one sample in a study of T cells in Graves' hyperthyroidism and ophthalmopathy. Using RNA transcripts as the source, TCR beta CDR3 regions were amplified. The HTBI primer set was used in a first-round RT-PCR of the TCR CDR3. TCRdb independently ran MiXCR on the multiplex PCR reads; one entry per CDR3 protein. The repertoire holds around 700,000 distinct CDR3 sequences, with roughly a sixth as singletons. Sequenced input: blood. These TCRs come from a woman aged 45-65 years with Graves' hyperthyroidism that later progressed to Graves' ophthalmopathy.

The rearrangement joins TRBV7-9 to TRBJ2-7; 14 nucleotides line up with TRBD2. The CDR3 runs to 17 residues. With V trimmed by 4 bases and J by 1 base, 6 bases remained unmatched. Per germline, CDR1 SEHNR and CDR2 FQNEAQ (reference sequence). The CDR3 sequence: CASSYGTSGGPSYEQYF. DNA of the CDR3: TGTGCCAGCAGCTACGGGACTAGCGGGGGTCCGTCCTACGAGCAGTACTTC.

This clonotype was detected a few times. J is TRBJ1-3 and V is TRBV9; D unclear. V was cut by 0 bases and J by 0 bases, with 7 bases left in between. The CDR3 contains 15 residues. CDR1 and CDR2 (germline): SGDLS, YYNGEE. The CDR3 spells CASSVAGSSGNTIYF. The CDR3 DNA reads as TGTGCCAGCAGCGTAGCGGGGTCCTCTGGAAACACCATATATTTT.

This clonotype was observed many times. The genes are TRBV3-1 and TRBJ1-3; weak D call: TRBD1 (6 bases). Germline values: CDR1 LGHDT, CDR2 YNNKEL (reference sequence). The length of the CDR3 is 15 residues. V was pared by 7 bases and J by 4 bases, with 17 bases between. The CDR3 here is CASNRRAGAGNTIYF. CDR3 nucleotide sequence: TGTGCCAGCAACAGGAGGGCAGGGGCAGGAAACACCATATATTTT.

This clonotype has ten or more counts. The chain couples TRBV29-1 to TRBJ2-3, with TRBD1 matching 7 bases. This CDR3 comprises 13 residues. In germline, CDR1 is SQVTM, CDR2 ANQGSEA. The V segment lost 7 bases and the J segment 2 bases; nucleotides outside the gene matches: 6. CDR3 DNA sequence: TGCAGCGCACTGGGACAGACCACAGATACGCAGTATTTT. Amino acids: CSALGQTTDTQYF.

The chain joins TRBV29-1 to TRBJ1-2; possible D gene TRBD1, 5 bases. The CDR3 has 17 residues. Per the germline V gene, CDR1 is SQVTM and CDR2 is ANQGSEA. The V and J ends lost 8 bases and 4 bases respectively, with 29 bases between them. The DNA of the CDR3 is TGCAGCACCTACGGAAGGGACGGCGGCGAGGCCCGCTATGGCTACACCTTC. It yields the protein CSTYGRDGGEARYGYTF.

This clonotype was detected ten times or more. This chain uses TRBV5-1 with TRBJ1-1, with TRBD1 matching 7 bases. The CDR3 is 16 amino acids. The V segment lost 6 bases and the J segment 0 bases; nucleotides outside the gene matches: 11. Germline V gene lookup returns CDR1 SGHRS and CDR2 YFSETQ. The CDR3 region is CASKRTGSPMNTEAFF. As DNA, the CDR3 is TGCGCCAGCAAAAGGACAGGCTCACCGATGAACACTGAAGCTTTCTTT.

This clonotype was observed at least ten times. The rearrangement joins TRBV7-9 to TRBJ2-7; TRBD2 aligns across 8 bases. The germline V gene encodes CDR1 SEHNR and CDR2 FQNEAQ (reference sequence). The CDR3 contains 15 residues. V dropped 5 bases and J dropped 4; count of bases not matched to a gene: 10. CDR3 nucleotide sequence: TGTGCCAGCAGCGGCGGGGGACTAGTAGGTTACGAGCAGTACTTC. This translates into CASSGGGLVGYEQYF.

The CDR3 protein is CASSLVGGPVQETQYF. CDR3 DNA sequence: TGTGCCAGCAGCTTGGTCGGAGGACCCGTCCAAGAGACCCAGTACTTC. The rearrangement links TRBV5-4 to TRBJ2-5; D possibly corresponds to TRBD2 (5 bases). The CDR3 sequence is 16 residues long. Looked up from germline, CDR1 is SGHNT and CDR2 is YYREEE (reference sequence). V lost 0 bases, J lost 1 base, and 13 bases lay in between.

V usage is TRBV12-3 or TRBV12-4 and J usage is TRBJ2-1, with D uncertain. This CDR3 is built from 14 residues. The V end was cut by 2 bases, the J end by 5 bases, with 10 bases between. DNA for the CDR3: TGTGCCAGCAGTTTAAGGCGGAAAGACAATGAGCAGTTCTTC. Amino acids: CASSLRRKDNEQFF.

Many counts were recorded for this clonotype. J is TRBJ1-1 and V is TRBV9; D is unresolved. The germline CDR1 and CDR2 sequences are SGDLS and YYNGEE. The CDR3 is 12 residues long. With 3 bases removed from V and 2 bases from J, the gap between germline ends came to 5 bases. CDR3 sequence reads: CASSGSNTEAFF. For the CDR3, the DNA is TGTGCCAGCAGCGGTTCAAACACTGAAGCTTTCTTT.

The chain couples TRBV27 to TRBJ2-1, with a possible D match to TRBD2 (6 bases). The CDR3 sequence is 15 residues long. Trimming cost V 6 bases and J 5 bases, with 17 bases left between them. CDR1 and CDR2 (germline): MNHEY, SMNVEV (reference sequence). CDR3: CASRPRASENNEQFF. The CDR3 DNA reads TGTGCCAGCAGACCCAGGGCTAGCGAGAACAATGAGCAGTTCTTC.

V is TRBV30 and J is TRBJ2-5; possibly TRBD2 for D (5 bases). Germline V lookup: CDR1 GTSNPN, CDR2 SVGIG (reference sequence). V lost 1 base, J lost 7 bases, and 13 bases lay in between. The CDR3 runs to 13 residues. The CDR3 reads CAWSGTEWGTQYF. The CDR3 nucleotides are TGTGCCTGGAGTGGGACTGAGTGGGGGACCCAGTACTTC.

Ten or more counts support this clonotype. The genes are TRBV28 and TRBJ1-2; a weak D match, TRBD1 (5 bases). The CDR3 totals 14 residues. The germline V gene has CDR1 MDHEN and CDR2 SYDVKM. Trimming took off 5 bases at V and 6 bases at J, with 16 bases between the two ends. The CDR3 DNA reads as TGTGCCAGCAGTCCTCCCAGGGCAGCTCATGGCTACACCTTC. Amino acids: CASSPPRAAHGYTF.

This clonotype was seen many times. The rearrangement links TRBV12-3 or TRBV12-4 to TRBJ1-1, with D maybe TRBD1 (6 bases). Trimming stripped 4 bases from V and 6 bases from J, with 6 bases between. The CDR3 length is 11 residues. The CDR3 DNA reads TGTGCCAGCAGTTCAGGGGCTGAAGCTTTCTTT. Translated, it gives CASSSGAEAFF.

The rearrangement joins TRBV27 to TRBJ1-6; D is ambiguous. Trimming shortened V by 6 bases and J by 6 bases, and 9 bases separated the two germline ends. This CDR3 is built from 13 residues. CDR1 and CDR2 from the germline V gene are MNHEY and SMNVEV (reference sequence). The CDR3 region is CASSRRLNSPLHF. The CDR3 DNA is TGTGCCAGCAGCCGCCGACTTAATTCACCCCTCCACTTT.

V usage is TRBV29-1 and J usage is TRBJ1-1, with unresolved D. Looked up from germline, CDR1 is SQVTM and CDR2 is ANQGSEA. The CDR3 runs to 12 residues. The V gene lost 2 bases and the J gene lost 7 bases, with 11 bases spanning the gap. The CDR3, as DNA: TGCAGCGTTGAATTCACCTTGGGTGAAGCTTTCTTT. Translating gives CSVEFTLGEAFF.

In this sample, this clonotype turned up a few times. The CDR3 carries no conserved terminal phenylalanine or tryptophan, so it likely arises from a read error. This chain links TRBV12-3 or TRBV12-4 with TRBJ2-1, with TRBD2 matching over 11 bases. Germline trimming cut 5 bases from V and 4 bases from J; bases unmatched to any gene: 4. This CDR3 region has 15 residues. The CDR3 bases are TGTGCCAGCAGTGATATAGCGGGGGGGTACAATGAGCAGTTCATC. Protein product: CASSDIAGGYNEQFI.

This clonotype was seen ten or more times. This sequence joins TRBV11-3 and TRBJ1-1; D is unresolved. Trimming removed 5 bases at V and 0 bases at J, with 10 bases between. The CDR3 spans 14 residues. Germline V gene data show CDR1 as SGHNT and CDR2 as YENEEA. As DNA, the CDR3 is TGTGCCAGCAGCCAAAACAGTGTGAACACTGAAGCTTTCTTT. Its protein is CASSQNSVNTEAFF.

The rearrangement links TRBV7-9 to TRBJ1-6, with TRBD1 identical over 7 bases. CDR3 length: 13 amino acids. Per germline, CDR1 SEHNR and CDR2 FQNEAQ (reference sequence). Trimming cost V 5 bases and J 9 bases; bases outside gene matches: 4. The CDR3 DNA is TGTGCCAGCAGCACGACAGGGTTTTCACCCCTCCACTTT. It translates to CASSTTGFSPLHF.

The rearrangement uses TRBV7-9 and TRBJ2-2; 11 bases fit TRBD1. CDR1 and CDR2 from the germline V gene are SEHNR and FQNEAQ (reference sequence). The V gene end was trimmed by 7 bases and the J gene end by 4 bases; junction bases not matched to a gene: 5. The CDR3 runs 15 residues. The CDR3: CASTLGTGGTGELFF. CDR3 coding DNA: TGTGCCAGCACCCTCGGGACAGGGGGCACCGGGGAGCTGTTTTTT.

Comment on this clonotype: This may come from a read error, since a much larger clone is one base off. The chain uses TRBV14 and TRBJ2-3, with a weak D call TRBD1 (6 bases). CDR1 and CDR2 from the germline V gene are SGHDN and FVKESK. The CDR3 runs to 12 residues. Here the CDR3 reads CANSDRWDTQYF. The CDR3 region has the DNA TGTGCCAACAGCGACAGGTGGGATACGCAGTATTTT.